A selection of T cell receptor beta chains follows, all from one sample in a study of blood T cell repertoires in COVID-19. Only in-frame clones appear in the TCRdb table, and some are missing; sequencing was by immunoSEQ multiplex PCR. The table shows approximately 330,000 clones, with approximately 83% occurring only once. Specimen: PBMCs or T cells enriched from blood (not recorded which). These receptors were taken from a woman aged 40 to 50 with acute COVID-19. Both conserved end residues are part of each CDR3. The order of the fields is J gene, clone size, V gene, CDR3 length, D gene, CDR3 DNA, CDR3 protein. D genes are given only for firm matches. Expanded clones get a size class; other rows say once, few or many, or leave the size out.

>TRBJ2-5|once|TRBV5-5|12|NA
TGTGCCAGCAGCTTTGCGGGGGAGACCCAGTACTTC
CASSFAGETQYF
>TRBJ2-1|once|TRBV18|12|NA
TGTGCCAGCTCACTTGGGGCCCCCCAGCAGTTCTTC
CASSLGAPQQFF
>TRBJ1-2|NA|TRBV9|13|NA
TGTGCCAGCAGCGTTACAGGGTTAGTAGGCTACACCTTC
CASSVTGLVGYTF
>TRBJ2-5|NA|TRBV7-2|14|NA
TGTGCCAGCAGCTTAGGGCGGGTTCAAGAGACCCAGTACTTC
CASSLGRVQETQYF
>TRBJ1-6|NA|TRBV27|15|NA
TGTGCCAGCAGTTTATGGTCCCGGGGTAATTCACCCCTCCACTTT
CASSLWSRGNSPLHF
>TRBJ1-5|once|TRBV3-1/TRBV3-2|14|NA
TGTGCCAGCAGCCTCGGACAGCACAATCAGCCCCAGCATTTT
CASSLGQHNQPQHF
>TRBJ1-5|NA|TRBV6-5|14|NA
TGTGCCAGCAGTCGTGGGGACATTAGGCAGCCCCAGCATTTT
CASSRGDIRQPQHF
>TRBJ2-3|NA|TRBV3-1/TRBV3-2|17|TRBD2
TGTGCCAGCAGCCAAGACCACGCGGGAGTCAGCACAGATACGCAGTATTTT
CASSQDHAGVSTDTQYF
>TRBJ1-2|NA|TRBV2|13|TRBD1
TGTGCCAGCAGTGGACAGGGGGCATTTGGCTACACCTTC
CASSGQGAFGYTF
>TRBJ2-2|NA|TRBV5-1|17|TRBD1
TGCGCCAGCAGCTTGGGTCAGGGGGCATCGAACACCGGGGAGCTGTTTTTT
CASSLGQGASNTGELFF
>TRBJ1-5|NA|TRBV18|14|NA
TGTGCCAGCTCACCGGACGGGGACAATCAGCCCCAGCATTTT
CASSPDGDNQPQHF
>TRBJ2-5|NA|TRBV5-1|16|TRBD2
TGCGCCAGCAGCTTTGGGGTAGCGGGGAGACAAGAGACCCAGTACTTC
CASSFGVAGRQETQYF
>TRBJ2-7|NA|TRBV27|14|NA
TGTGCCAGCAGTTCCAGGGAGAGGGGGTACGAGCAGTACTTC
CASSSRERGYEQYF
>TRBJ1-2|NA|TRBV6-2/TRBV6-3|13|NA
TGTGCCAGCAGTTCCTTGCCGCGATATGGCTACACCTTC
CASSSLPRYGYTF
>TRBJ1-1|NA|TRBV19|15|TRBD1
TGTGCCAGTAGTACCCCGGACAGGTTGAACACTGAAGCTTTCTTT
CASSTPDRLNTEAFF
>TRBJ1-2|NA|TRBV19|14|TRBD1
TGTGCCAGTAGTAGCCGGACAGGGGGCTATGGCTACACCTTC
CASSSRTGGYGYTF
>TRBJ2-1|NA|TRBV19|17|TRBD2
TGTGCCAGTAGTATAATCGGGACTAGCGGGGGGGCAAATGAGCAGTTCTTC
CASSIIGTSGGANEQFF
>TRBJ2-2|few|TRBV14|18|NA
TGTGCCAGCAGCCAAGAATGGACGAAGGGGGACAACACCGGGGAGCTGTTTTTT
CASSQEWTKGDNTGELFF
>TRBJ1-5|NA|TRBV4-2|16|NA
TGTGCCAGCAGCCAAGATTCAGGGCGGCCTGTCCAGCCCCAGCATTTT
CASSQDSGRPVQPQHF
>TRBJ2-1|NA|TRBV5-1|15|TRBD2
TGCGCCAGCAGCTTGACTAGCGGGAGCTACAATGAGCAGTTCTTC
CASSLTSGSYNEQFF
>TRBJ1-2|NA|TRBV19|14|NA
TGTGCCAGTAGGTCTATTCCGACTAACTATGGCTACACCTTC
CASRSIPTNYGYTF
>TRBJ2-1|once|TRBV9|14|NA
TGTGCCAGCAGCGTAGAGACAAGTTACAATGAGCAGTTCTTC
CASSVETSYNEQFF